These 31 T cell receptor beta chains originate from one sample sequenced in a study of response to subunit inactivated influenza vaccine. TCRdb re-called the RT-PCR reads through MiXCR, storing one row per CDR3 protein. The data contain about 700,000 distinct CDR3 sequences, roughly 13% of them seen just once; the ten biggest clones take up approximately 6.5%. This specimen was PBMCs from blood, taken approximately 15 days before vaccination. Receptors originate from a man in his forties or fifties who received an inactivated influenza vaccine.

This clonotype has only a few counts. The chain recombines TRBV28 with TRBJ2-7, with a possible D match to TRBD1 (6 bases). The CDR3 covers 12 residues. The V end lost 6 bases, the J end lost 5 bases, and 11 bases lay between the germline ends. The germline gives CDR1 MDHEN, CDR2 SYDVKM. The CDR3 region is CASSWTEDEQYF. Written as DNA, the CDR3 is TGTGCCAGCAGCTGGACAGAGGACGAGCAGTACTTC. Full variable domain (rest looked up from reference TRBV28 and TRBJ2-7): DVKVTQSSRYLVKRTGEKVFLECVQDMDHENMFWYRQDPGLGLRLIYFSYDVKMKEKGDIPEGYSVSREKKERFSLILESASTNQTSMYLCASSWTEDEQYFGPGTRLTVT.

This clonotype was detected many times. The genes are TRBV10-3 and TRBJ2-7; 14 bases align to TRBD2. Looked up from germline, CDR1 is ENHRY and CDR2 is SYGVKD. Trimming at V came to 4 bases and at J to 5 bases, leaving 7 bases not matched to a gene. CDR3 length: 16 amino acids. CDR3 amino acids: CAISGRLAGGPHEQYF. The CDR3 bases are TGTGCCATCAGTGGCAGACTAGCGGGAGGGCCCCACGAGCAGTACTTC.

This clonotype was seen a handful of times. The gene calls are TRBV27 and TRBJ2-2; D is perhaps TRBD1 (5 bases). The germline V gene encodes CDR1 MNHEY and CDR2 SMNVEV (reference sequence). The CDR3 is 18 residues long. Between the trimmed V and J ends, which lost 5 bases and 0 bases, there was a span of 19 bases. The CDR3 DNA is TGTGCCAGCAGTAAATACCCAGACAGCTGGCCGAACACCGGGGAGCTGTTTTTT. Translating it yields CASSKYPDSWPNTGELFF.

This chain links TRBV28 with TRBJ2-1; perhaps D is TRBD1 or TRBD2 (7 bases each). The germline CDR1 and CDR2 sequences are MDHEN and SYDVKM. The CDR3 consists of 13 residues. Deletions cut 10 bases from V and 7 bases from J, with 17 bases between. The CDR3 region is CATRGAAGNEQFF. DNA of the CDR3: TGTGCCACCAGGGGGGCAGCGGGAAATGAGCAGTTCTTC.

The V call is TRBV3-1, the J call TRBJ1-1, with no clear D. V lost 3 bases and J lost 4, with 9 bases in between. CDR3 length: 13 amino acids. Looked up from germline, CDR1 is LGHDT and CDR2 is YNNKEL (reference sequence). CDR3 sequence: CASSHGVSTEAFF. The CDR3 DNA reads TGTGCCAGCAGCCACGGTGTTAGCACTGAAGCTTTCTTT.

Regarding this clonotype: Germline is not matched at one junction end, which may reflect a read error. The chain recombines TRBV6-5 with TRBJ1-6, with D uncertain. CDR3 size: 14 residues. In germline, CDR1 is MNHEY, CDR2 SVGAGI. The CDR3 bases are TGTGCCAGCAGTAACTCGGTGTCTAATTCACCCCTCCACTTT. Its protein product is CASSNSVSNSPLHF.

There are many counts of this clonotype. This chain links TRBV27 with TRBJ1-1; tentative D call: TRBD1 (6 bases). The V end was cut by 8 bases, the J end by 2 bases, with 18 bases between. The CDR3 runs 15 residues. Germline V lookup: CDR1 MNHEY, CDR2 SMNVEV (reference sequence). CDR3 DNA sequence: TGTGCCAGCGCAACCATACCAGGGGTTAACACTGAAGCTTTCTTT. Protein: CASATIPGVNTEAFF.

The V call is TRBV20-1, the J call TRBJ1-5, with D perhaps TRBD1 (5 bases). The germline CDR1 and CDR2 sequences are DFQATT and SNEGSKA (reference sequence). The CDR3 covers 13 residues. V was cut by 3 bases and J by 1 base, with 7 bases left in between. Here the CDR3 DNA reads TGCAGTGCTAGGGGACTGAGCAATCAGCCCCAGCATTTT. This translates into CSARGLSNQPQHF.

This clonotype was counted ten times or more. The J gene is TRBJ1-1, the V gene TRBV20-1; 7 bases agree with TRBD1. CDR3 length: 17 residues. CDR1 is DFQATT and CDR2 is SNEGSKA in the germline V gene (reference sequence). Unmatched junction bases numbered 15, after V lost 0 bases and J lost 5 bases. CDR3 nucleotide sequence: TGCAGTGCTAGAGATCTGAGGGGGCGAGGAGGGAGTACTGAAGCTTTCTTT. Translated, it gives CSARDLRGRGGSTEAFF.

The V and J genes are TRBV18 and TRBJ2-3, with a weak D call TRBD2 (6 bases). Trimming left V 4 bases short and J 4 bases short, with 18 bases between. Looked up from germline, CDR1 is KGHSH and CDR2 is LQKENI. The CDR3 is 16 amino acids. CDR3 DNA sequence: TGTGCCAGCTCACTACCCTATGGGCGGGGACCAGATACGCAGTATTTT. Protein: CASSLPYGRGPDTQYF.

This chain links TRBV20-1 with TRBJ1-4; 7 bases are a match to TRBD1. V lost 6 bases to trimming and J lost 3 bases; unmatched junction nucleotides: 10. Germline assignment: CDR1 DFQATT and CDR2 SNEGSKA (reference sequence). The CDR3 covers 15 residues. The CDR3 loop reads CSASDREGPNEKLFF. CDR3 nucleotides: TGCAGTGCCTCCGACAGGGAAGGACCTAATGAAAAACTGTTTTTT.

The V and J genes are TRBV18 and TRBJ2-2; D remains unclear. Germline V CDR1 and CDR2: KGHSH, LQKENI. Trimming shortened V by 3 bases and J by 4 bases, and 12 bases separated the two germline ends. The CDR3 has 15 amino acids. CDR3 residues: CASSPPVTATGELFF. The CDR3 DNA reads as TGTGCCAGCTCACCCCCCGTGACCGCCACCGGGGAGCTGTTTTTT.

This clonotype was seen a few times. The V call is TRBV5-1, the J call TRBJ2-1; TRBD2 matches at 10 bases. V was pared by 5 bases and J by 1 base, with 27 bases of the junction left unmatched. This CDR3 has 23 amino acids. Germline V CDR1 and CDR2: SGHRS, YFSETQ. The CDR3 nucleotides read TGCGCCAGCAGGGCTACCGCAACGTGGTCCAACTTTGCTAGCGGGGGATCCTACAATGAGCAGTTCTTC. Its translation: CASRATATWSNFASGGSYNEQFF.

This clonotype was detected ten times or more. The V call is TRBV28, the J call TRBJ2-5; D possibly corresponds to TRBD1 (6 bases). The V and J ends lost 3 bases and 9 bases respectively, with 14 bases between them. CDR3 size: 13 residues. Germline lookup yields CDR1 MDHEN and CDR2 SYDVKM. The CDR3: CASSFPSPGAQYF. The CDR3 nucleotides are TGTGCCAGCAGTTTTCCCTCACCAGGGGCCCAGTACTTC.

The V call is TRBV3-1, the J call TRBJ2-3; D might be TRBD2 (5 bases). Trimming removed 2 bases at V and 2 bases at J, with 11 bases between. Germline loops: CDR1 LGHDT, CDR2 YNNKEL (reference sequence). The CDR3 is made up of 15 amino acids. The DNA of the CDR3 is TGTGCCAGCAGCCAACAGAGGGATTACACAGATACGCAGTATTTT. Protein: CASSQQRDYTDTQYF.

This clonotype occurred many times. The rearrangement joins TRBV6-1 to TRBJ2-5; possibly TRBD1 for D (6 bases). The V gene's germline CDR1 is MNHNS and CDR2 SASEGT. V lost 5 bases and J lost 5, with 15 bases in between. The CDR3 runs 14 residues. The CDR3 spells CASSLPGRGETQYF. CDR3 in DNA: TGTGCCAGCAGTCTCCCAGGAAGGGGGGAGACCCAGTACTTC.

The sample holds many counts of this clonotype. The CDR3, as DNA: TGTGCCAGCAGTTACTCGTACGGACAAGGGAATTCACCCCTCCACTTT. This codes for CASSYSYGQGNSPLHF. The genes are TRBV6-5 and TRBJ1-6, with D maybe TRBD1 (5 bases). Trimming removed 0 bases at V and 7 bases at J, with 13 bases between. This CDR3 is 16 amino acids long. Per germline, CDR1 MNHEY and CDR2 SVGAGI.

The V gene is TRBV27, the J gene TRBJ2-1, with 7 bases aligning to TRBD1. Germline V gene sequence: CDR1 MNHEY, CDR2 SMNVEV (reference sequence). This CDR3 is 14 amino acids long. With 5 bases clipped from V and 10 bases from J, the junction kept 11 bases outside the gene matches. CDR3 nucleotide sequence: TGTGCCAGCAGTCCTCAGACAGGGCTTGGGGAGCAGTTCTTC. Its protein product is CASSPQTGLGEQFF.

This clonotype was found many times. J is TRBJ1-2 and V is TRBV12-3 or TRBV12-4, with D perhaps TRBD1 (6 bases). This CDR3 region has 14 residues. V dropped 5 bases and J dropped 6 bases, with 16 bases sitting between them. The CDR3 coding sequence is TGTGCCAGCAGTCCCCGCACAGGGCTTCATGGCTACACCTTC. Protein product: CASSPRTGLHGYTF.

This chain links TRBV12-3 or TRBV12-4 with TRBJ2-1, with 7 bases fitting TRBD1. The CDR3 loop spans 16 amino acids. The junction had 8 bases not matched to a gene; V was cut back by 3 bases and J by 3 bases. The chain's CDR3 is CASSLVGGLSYNEQFF. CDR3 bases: TGTGCCAGCAGTTTGGTAGGGGGCCTGAGCTACAATGAGCAGTTCTTC.

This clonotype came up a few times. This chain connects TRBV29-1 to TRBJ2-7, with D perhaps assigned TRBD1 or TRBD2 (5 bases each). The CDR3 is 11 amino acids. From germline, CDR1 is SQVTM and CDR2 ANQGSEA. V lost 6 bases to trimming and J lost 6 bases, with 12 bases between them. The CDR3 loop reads CSVPLGVEQYF. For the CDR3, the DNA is TGCAGCGTCCCCCTGGGGGTCGAGCAGTACTTC.

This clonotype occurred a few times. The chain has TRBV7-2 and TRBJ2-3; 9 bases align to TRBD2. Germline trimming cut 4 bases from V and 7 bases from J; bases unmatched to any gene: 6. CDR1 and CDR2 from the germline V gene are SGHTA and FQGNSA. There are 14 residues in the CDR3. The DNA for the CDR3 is TGTGCCAGCAGCTCGGCTAGCGGGGAGAATACGCAGTATTTT. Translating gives CASSSASGENTQYF.

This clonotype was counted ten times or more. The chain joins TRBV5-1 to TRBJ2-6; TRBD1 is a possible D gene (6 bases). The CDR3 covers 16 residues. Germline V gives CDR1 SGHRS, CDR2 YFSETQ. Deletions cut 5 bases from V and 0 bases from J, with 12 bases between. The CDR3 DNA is TGCGCCAGCAGTTGGGACATTAACTCTGGGGCCAACGTCCTGACTTTC. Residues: CASSWDINSGANVLTF.

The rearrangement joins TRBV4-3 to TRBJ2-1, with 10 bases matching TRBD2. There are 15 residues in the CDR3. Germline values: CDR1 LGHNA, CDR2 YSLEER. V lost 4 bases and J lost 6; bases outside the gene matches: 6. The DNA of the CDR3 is TGCGCCAGCAGCCGGAGCGGGGGGGCTTTCAATGAGCAGTTCTTC. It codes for CASSRSGGAFNEQFF.

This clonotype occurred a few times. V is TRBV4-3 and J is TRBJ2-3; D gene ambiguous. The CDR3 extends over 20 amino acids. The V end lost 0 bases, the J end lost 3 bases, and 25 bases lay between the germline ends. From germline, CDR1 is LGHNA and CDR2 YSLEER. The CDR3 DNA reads TGCGCCAGCAGCCAAGATGGTCAGTTCGAGGCGGCCTTTCGAACAGATACGCAGTATTTT. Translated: CASSQDGQFEAAFRTDTQYF.

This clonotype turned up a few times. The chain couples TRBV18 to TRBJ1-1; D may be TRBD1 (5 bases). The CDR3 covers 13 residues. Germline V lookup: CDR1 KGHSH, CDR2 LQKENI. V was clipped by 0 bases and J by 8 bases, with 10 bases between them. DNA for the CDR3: TGTGCCAGCTCACCACCTACCCGGGACGAAGCTTTCTTT. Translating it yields CASSPPTRDEAFF.

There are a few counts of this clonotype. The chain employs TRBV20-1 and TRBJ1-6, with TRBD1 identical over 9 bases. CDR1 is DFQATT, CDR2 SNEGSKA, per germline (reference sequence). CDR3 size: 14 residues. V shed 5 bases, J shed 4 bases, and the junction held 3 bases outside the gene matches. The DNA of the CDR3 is TGCAGTGCTGCACAGGGGGCTTATAATTCACCCCTCCACTTT. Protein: CSAAQGAYNSPLHF.

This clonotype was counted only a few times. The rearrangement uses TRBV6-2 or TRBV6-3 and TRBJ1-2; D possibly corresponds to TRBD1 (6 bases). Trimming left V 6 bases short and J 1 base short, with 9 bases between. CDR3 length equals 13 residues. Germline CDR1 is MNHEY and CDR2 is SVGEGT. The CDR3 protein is CASSDRSNYGYTF. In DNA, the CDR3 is TGTGCCAGCAGCGACAGGAGTAACTATGGCTACACCTTC.

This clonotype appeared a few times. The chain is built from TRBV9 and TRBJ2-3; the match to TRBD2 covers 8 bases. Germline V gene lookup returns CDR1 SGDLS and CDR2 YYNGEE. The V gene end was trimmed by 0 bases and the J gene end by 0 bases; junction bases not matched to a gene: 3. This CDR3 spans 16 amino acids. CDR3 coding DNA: TGTGCCAGCAGCGTAGAACCTAGCGGGAGCACAGATACGCAGTATTTT. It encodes CASSVEPSGSTDTQYF.

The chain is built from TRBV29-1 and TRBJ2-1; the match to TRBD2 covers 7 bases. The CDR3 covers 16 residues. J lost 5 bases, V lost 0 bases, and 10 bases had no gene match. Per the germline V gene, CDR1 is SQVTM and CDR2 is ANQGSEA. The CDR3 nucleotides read TGCAGCGTTGAAGATTGGGCTAGCGGAGCCCACAATGAGCAGTTCTTC. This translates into CSVEDWASGAHNEQFF.

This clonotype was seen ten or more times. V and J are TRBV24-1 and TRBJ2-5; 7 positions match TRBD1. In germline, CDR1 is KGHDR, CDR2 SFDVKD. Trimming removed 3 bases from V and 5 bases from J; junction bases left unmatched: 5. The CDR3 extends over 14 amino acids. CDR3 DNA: TGTGCCACCAGTGATGGGAGACAGGGTGAGACCCAGTACTTC. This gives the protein CATSDGRQGETQYF.